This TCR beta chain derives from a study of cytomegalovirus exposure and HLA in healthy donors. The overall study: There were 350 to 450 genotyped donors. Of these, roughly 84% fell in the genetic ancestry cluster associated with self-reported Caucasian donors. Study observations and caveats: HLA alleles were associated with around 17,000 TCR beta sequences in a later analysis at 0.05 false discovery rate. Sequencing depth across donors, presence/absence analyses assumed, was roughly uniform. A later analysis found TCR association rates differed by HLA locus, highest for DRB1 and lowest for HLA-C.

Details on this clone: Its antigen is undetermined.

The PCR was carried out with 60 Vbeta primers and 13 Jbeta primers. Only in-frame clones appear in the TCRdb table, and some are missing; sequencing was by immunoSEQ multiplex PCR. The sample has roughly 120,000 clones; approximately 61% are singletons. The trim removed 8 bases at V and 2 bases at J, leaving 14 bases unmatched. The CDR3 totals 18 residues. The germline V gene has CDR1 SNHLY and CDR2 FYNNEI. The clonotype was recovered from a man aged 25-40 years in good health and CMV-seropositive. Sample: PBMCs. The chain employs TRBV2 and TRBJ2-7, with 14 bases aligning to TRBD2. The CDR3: CASAGPGLAGEATYEQYF. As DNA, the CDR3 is TGTGCCAGCGCCGGACCGGGACTAGCGGGAGAAGCCACCTACGAGCAGTACTTC. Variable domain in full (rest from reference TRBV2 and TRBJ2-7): EPEVTQTPSHQVTQMGQEVILRCVPISNHLYFYWYRQILGQKVEFLVSFYNNEISEKSEIFDDQFSVERPDGSNFTLKIRSTKLEDSAMYFCASAGPGLAGEATYEQYFGPGTRLTVT.